This is a list of T cell receptor beta chains from one sample in a study of T cells in Graves' hyperthyroidism and ophthalmopathy. TCRdb itself ran the multiplex PCR reads through MiXCR, one entry per CDR3 protein. The sample gives some 300,000 distinct CDR3 sequences, around 16% of which show up once; 33% is in the top ten. The specimen sequenced was blood. The receptor set was obtained from a man aged 25 to 45 with Graves' hyperthyroidism. The conserved cysteine and the conserved F or W are not part of the CDR3 here. A D gene is named only where the DNA matches it firmly.

V gene	CDR3 length	D gene	J gene	CDR3 protein
TRBV27	12	TRBD2	TRBJ2-3	ASTPGLRLATQY
TRBV9	15	TRBD2	TRBJ2-5	ASSVGTSGFTQETQY
TRBV12-3/TRBV12-4	11	TRBD2	TRBJ2-2	ASSSGGSGELF
TRBV2	13	TRBD1	TRBJ2-3	ASSPGQGTTDTQY
TRBV3-1	11	NA	TRBJ1-2	ASSQEFRGGYT
TRBV20-1	13	TRBD1	TRBJ2-7	SATRLGQDTYEQY
TRBV29-1	11	TRBD2	TRBJ2-3	SVGGGREDTQY
TRBV19	13	NA	TRBJ1-5	ASSIFETANQPQH
TRBV6-1	12	TRBD1	TRBJ1-2	ASRLRDRGYGYT
TRBV30	13	TRBD2	TRBJ2-3	AWSRLAGATDTQY
TRBV28	13	TRBD2	TRBJ2-7	ASSPGLAASYEQY
TRBV13	12	NA	TRBJ2-3	ASSLAFFTDTQY
TRBV7-9	12	NA	TRBJ1-2	ASSSSGKNYGYT
TRBV30	13	TRBD1	TRBJ2-5	AWSEATGGTETQY
TRBV11-2	15	TRBD1	TRBJ2-6	ASSSTRGSGGANVLT
TRBV11-2	12	NA	TRBJ1-1	ASSLAAGRTEAF
TRBV2	12	NA	TRBJ2-7	ATQQENAAYEQY
TRBV2	13	TRBD1	TRBJ1-1	ASSGASGGDTEAF
TRBV9	14	TRBD1	TRBJ1-1	ASSVGVTGETLKAF
TRBV19	11	NA	TRBJ2-3	ASSDRESDTQY
TRBV11-2	14	TRBD2	TRBJ2-3	ASSFLAGASTDTQY
TRBV19	13	TRBD1	TRBJ1-5	ASSLGTGGYQPQH
TRBV2	11	NA	TRBJ1-4	ASSAEGPPKLF
TRBV12-3/TRBV12-4	13	NA	TRBJ2-3	ASSLEAGPTDTQY
TRBV6-1	11	NA	TRBJ1-4	ASSSDFNEKLF
TRBV28	14	NA	TRBJ2-1	ASGSAGGTSYNEQF